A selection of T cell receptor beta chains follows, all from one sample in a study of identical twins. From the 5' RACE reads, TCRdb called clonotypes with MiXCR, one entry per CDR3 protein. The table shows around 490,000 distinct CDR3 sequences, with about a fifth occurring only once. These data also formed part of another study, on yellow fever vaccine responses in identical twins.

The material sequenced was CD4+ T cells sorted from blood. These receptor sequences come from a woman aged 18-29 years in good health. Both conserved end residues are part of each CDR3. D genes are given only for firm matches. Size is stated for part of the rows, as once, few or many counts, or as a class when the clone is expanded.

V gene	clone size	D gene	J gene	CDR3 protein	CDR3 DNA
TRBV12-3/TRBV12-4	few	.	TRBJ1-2	CASRESVNYGYTF	TGTGCCAGCAGGGAGTCCGTTAACTATGGCTACACCTTC
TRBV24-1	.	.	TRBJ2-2	CATRDANTGELFF	TGTGCCACCAGGGACGCAAACACCGGGGAGCTGTTTTTT
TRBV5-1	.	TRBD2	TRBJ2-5	CASSLDPSGGLQETQYF	TGCGCCAGCAGCTTGGATCCTAGCGGGGGCCTTCAAGAGACCCAGTACTTC
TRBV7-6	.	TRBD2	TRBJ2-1	CASSLAGGYEQFF	TGTGCCAGCAGCTTAGCCGGGGGGTATGAGCAGTTCTTC
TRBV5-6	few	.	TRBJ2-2	CASSPRSNLNTGELFF	TGTGCCAGCAGCCCCCGCAGCAATTTGAACACCGGGGAGCTGTTTTTT
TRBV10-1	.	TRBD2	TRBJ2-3	CASSSGGSGTDTQYF	TGCGCCAGCAGTTCGGGAGGGTCGGGCACAGATACGCAGTATTTT
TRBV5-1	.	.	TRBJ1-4	CASSLGSADEKLFF	TGCGCCAGCAGCTTGGGGTCAGCGGATGAAAAACTGTTTTTT
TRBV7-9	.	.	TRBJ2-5	CASSSGPLAF	TGTGCCAGCAGCTCCGGCCCTCTCGCCTTC
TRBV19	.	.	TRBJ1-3	CASSIEGARAGNTIYF	TGTGCCAGTAGTATAGAGGGGGCTCGAGCTGGAAACACCATATATTTT
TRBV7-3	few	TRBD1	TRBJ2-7	CASSQGTGGRREQYF	TGTGCCAGCAGCCAGGGGACAGGGGGGAGGCGGGAGCAGTACTTC